The entry below gives a single TCR beta chain sequence along with its context. Preparing the TCRbeta library involved the use of unique molecular identifiers. TCRdb itself ran the PCR reads through MiXCR, one entry per CDR3 protein. In the table there are some 830,000 distinct CDR3 sequences, around 17% of which are singletons. This sample stems from a study of T-cell reconstitution after alpha-beta-depleted transplantation in children. The V and J ends lost 2 bases and 4 bases, in that order; junction bases with no gene match: 4. Germline CDR1 SGHAT, CDR2 FQNNGV. The CDR3 sequence is 15 residues long.

The origin of this receptor is a male patient younger than 18 who had a stem cell transplant for acute lymphoblastic leukemia, so the T cells may come from the graft donor. The gene calls are TRBV11-2 and TRBJ2-1, with 8 bases aligning to TRBD1. The material sequenced was PBMCs, mostly from graft donor cells, taken 360 days after TCRalphabeta/CD19-depleted stem cell transplant. CDR3: CASSLIWDRYNEQFF. The CDR3 DNA reads as TGTGCCAGCAGCTTAATTTGGGACAGGTACAATGAGCAGTTCTTC.